A selection of T cell receptor beta chains follows, all from one sample in a study of blood T cell repertoires in COVID-19. Data came from immunoSEQ multiplex PCR; TCRdb stores just in-frame clones and leaves some out. Among about 100,000 clones listed, 70% to 80% were seen once. Sequenced material: peripheral blood. The receptor source for this set is a man aged 55 to 70 with active or convalescent COVID-19. Both conserved end residues are part of each CDR3. Where a row states a size, it is once, few, many or the class of an expanded clone; other rows omit it.

v_call clone_size cdr3_aa
TRBV9 . CASSVGQGAFSGNTIYF
TRBV15 few CATSRAGSGRNEQFF
TRBV7-9 . CASSFASGNAKTQYF
TRBV5-1 . CASSLQGANEKLFF
TRBV11-2 . CASSHRASGQPQHF
TRBV7-2 few CASSLITSGVNEQFF
TRBV2 . CASSVRDRAAEQYF
TRBV28 many CASTWGREFPDTQYF
TRBV5-1 . CASSLNGQGAYEQYF
TRBV4-1 . CASSQGPGANTGELFF
TRBV15 . CATSSQDVGELFF
TRBV14 . CASSPGWLQETQYF
TRBV7-8 . CASSLRTGLYEQYF
TRBV14 . CASSQLVGRTEAFF
TRBV11-2 . CASSLGVGFSTDTQYF
TRBV6-5 . CASGRQNANEKLFF
TRBV5-1 few CASRTSSYNSPLHF
TRBV18 . CASSEQGATNEKLFF
TRBV3-1/TRBV3-2 . CASAGSGRRGDEQFF
TRBV11-2 once CASSLDLGRVAFF
TRBV6-4 . CASAEGRVLSSYNEQFF
TRBV6-6 . CASSYSTTGGFETQYF
TRBV7-9 few CASSLTQGTGNTIYF
TRBV30 . CAWSARLAGGPDTQYF
TRBV7-9 . CASSPLDRRDTQYF
TRBV24-1 once CATSAAGHTGQPQHF
TRBV18 once CASSPRGTGELFF
TRBV7-7 once CASRTSGRAEQYF
TRBV6-5 . CASSDGQGNYGYTF
TRBV7-8 . CASSLVAGGGYEQYF
TRBV7-2 . CASSLGGGSGGTDTQYF
TRBV19 . CATRRGTEAFF
TRBV29-1 . CSVAQGSRGYTF
TRBV7-2 . CASSLDRADTIYF
TRBV9 few CASSPGQGARAQHF
TRBV27 . CASRLDRVSPLHF
TRBV11-2 . CASSLGAGGVLETQYF
TRBV6-6 . CASKKSSGELFF
TRBV19 . CASSIDGTGDDTQYF
TRBV19 few CATTRGQGLRNYGYTF
TRBV18 . CASSPGTGGSGNTIYF
TRBV21-1 . CAGTRGTGQETQYF
TRBV28 . CASSLQGFTSPLHF
TRBV5-6 . CASSLTSGGTGELFF
TRBV3-1/TRBV3-2 . CASSQVGAIGGRSYEQYF
TRBV5-8 . CASSLLGQGQTNEKLFF
TRBV19 few CASRQGRNQPQHF
TRBV7-2 . CASSPRTTSTDTQYF
TRBV27 . CASRLAGVSNTGELFF
TRBV7-9 . CASSGQVNTEAFF
TRBV7-9 . CASSHWTAYEQYF
TRBV28 . CASSRLGPQHF
TRBV11-3 . CASSLDGDRYNEQFF
TRBV28 few CASSLGLAGGHEQFF
TRBV5-1 . CASSFEVAGGGEQFF
TRBV19 once CASRDRLYGYTF
TRBV27 . CASGLRGSGNTIYF
TRBV27 . CASSLRRSSGNTIYF
TRBV10-1 . CASSESGVADTEAFF